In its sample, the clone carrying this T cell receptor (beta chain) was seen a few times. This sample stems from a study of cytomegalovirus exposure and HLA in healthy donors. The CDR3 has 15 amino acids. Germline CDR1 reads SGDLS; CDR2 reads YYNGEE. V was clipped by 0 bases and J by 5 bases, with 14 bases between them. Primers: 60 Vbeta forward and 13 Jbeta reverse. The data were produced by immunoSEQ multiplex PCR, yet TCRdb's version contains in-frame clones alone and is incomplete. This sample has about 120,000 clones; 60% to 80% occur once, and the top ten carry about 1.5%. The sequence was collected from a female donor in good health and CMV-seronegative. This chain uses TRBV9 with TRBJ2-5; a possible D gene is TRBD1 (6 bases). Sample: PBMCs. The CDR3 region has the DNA TGTGCCAGCAGCGTAGGAGCGACGCAGGGGGAGACCCAGTACTTC. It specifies CASSVGATQGETQYF.